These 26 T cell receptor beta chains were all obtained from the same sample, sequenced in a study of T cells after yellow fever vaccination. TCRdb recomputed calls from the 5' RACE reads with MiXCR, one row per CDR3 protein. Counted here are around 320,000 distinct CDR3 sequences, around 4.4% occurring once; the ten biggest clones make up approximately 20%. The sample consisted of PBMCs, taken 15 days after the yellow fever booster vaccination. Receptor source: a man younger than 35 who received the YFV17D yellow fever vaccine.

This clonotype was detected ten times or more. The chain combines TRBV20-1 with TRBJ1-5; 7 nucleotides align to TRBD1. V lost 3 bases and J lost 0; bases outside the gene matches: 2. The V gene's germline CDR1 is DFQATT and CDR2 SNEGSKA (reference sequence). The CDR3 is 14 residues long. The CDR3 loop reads CSARTGYSNQPQHF. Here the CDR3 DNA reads TGCAGTGCTAGGACAGGGTATAGCAATCAGCCCCAGCATTTT.

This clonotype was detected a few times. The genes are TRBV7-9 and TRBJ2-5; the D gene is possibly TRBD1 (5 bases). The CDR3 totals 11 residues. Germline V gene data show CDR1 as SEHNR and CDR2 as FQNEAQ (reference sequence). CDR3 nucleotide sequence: TGTGCTATGACAGTCCAAGAGACCCAGTACTTC. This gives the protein CAMTVQETQYF.

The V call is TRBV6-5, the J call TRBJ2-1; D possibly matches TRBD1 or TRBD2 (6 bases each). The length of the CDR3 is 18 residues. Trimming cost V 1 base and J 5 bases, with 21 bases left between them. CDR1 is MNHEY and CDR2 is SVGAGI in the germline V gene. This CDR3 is CASSYLFGGKNIHNEQFF. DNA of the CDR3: TGTGCCAGCAGTTACTTGTTCGGGGGCAAAAATATCCACAATGAGCAGTTCTTC.

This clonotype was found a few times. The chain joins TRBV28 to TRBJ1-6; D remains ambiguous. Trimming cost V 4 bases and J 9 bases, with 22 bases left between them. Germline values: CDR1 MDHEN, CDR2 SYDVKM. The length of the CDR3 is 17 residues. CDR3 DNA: TGTGCCAGCAGTTCTGACGCGGGCCCAGCCCCAATTTCACCCCTCCACTTT. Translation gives CASSSDAGPAPISPLHF.

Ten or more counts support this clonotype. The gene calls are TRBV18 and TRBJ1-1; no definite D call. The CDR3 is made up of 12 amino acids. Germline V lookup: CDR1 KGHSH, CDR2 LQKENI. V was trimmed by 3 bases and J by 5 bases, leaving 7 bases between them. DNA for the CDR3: TGTGCCAGCTCACCGCGGTTAACTGAAGCTTTCTTT. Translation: CASSPRLTEAFF. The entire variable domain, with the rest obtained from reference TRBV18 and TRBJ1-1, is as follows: NAGVMQNPRHLVRRRGQEARLRCSPMKGHSHVYWYRQLPEEGLKFMVYLQKENIIDESGMPKERFSAEFPKEGPSILRIQQVVRGDSAAYFCASSPRLTEAFFGQGTRLTVV.

CDR3 sequence (DNA): TGTGCCAGCAGCTTAGGGACAGGGTTTATCGAGCAGTACTTC. This gives the protein CASSLGTGFIEQYF. This rearrangement joins TRBV11-2 to TRBJ2-7; 8 nucleotides line up with TRBD1. Germline V CDR1 and CDR2: SGHAT, FQNNGV. The trim removed 1 base at V and 6 bases at J, leaving 5 bases unmatched. This CDR3 contains 14 residues.

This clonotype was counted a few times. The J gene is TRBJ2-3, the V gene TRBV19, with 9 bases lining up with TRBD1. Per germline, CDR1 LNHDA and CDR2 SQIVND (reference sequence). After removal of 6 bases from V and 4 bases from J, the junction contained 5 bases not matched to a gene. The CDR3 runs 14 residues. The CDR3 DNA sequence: TGTGCCAGTAGGCAACAGGGGGCCGCAGATACGCAGTATTTT. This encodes CASRQQGAADTQYF.

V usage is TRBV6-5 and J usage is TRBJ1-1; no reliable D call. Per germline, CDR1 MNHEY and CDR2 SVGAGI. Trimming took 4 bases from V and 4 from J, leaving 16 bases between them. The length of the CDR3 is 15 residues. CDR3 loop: CASSSLQAGGTEAFF. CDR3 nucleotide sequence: TGTGCCAGCAGTTCCTTACAAGCCGGCGGCACTGAAGCTTTCTTT.

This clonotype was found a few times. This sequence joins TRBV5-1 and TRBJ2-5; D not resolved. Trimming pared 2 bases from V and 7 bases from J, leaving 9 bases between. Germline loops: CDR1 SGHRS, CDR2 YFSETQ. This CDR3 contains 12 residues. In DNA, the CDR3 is TGCGCCAGCAGCTTATCTTCGGGGACCCAGTACTTC. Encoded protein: CASSLSSGTQYF.

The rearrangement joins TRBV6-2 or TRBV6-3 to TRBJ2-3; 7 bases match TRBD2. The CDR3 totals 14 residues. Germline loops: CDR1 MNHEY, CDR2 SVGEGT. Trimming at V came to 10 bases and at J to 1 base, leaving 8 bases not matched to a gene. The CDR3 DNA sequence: TGTGCCACAGGGAGGGGCGGAGGCACAGATACGCAGTATTTT. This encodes CATGRGGGTDTQYF.

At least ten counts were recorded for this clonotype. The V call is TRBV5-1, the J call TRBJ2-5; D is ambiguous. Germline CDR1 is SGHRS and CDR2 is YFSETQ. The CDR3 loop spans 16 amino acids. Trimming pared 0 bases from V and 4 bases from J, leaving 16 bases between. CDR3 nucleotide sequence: TGCGCCAGCAGCTTGGGGTCCCCAGGCGCAAGAGAGACCCAGTACTTC. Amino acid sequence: CASSLGSPGARETQYF.

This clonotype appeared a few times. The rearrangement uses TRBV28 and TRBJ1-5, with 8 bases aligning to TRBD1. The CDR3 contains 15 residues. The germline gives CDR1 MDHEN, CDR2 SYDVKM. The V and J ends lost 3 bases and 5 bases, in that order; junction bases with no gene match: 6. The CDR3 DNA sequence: TGTGCCAGCAGTTTTTTTTCAGGGGGCCATCAGCCCCAGCATTTT. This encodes CASSFFSGGHQPQHF.

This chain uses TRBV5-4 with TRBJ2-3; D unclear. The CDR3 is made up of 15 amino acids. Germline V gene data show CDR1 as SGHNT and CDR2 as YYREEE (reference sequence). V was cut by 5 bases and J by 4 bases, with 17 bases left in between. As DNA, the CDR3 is TGTGCCAGCAGTTATTCGTCTGGGTCGGCAGATACGCAGTATTTT. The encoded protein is CASSYSSGSADTQYF. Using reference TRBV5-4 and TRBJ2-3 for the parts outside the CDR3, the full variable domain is ETGVTQSPTHLIKTRGQQVTLRCSSQSGHNTVSWYQQALGQGPQFIFQYYREEENGRGNFPPRFSGLQFPNYSSELNVNALELDDSALYLCASSYSSGSADTQYFGPGTRLTVL.

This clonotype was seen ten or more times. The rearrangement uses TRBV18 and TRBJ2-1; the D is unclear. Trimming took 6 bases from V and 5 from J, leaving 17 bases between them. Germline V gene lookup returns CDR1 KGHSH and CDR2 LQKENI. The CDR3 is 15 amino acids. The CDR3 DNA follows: TGTGCCAGCTCCCCCGCCGTCGGATACAACAATGAGCAGTTCTTC. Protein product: CASSPAVGYNNEQFF.

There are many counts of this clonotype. The DNA of the CDR3 is TGTGCCAGCAGCTTATCCTGGGACAGCTCCTACGAGCAGTACTTC. It specifies CASSLSWDSSYEQYF. V usage is TRBV7-2 and J usage is TRBJ2-7, with 7 bases matching TRBD1. The ends lost 2 bases at V and 0 bases at J; junction bases unmatched: 4. This CDR3 is 15 amino acids long. Germline loops: CDR1 SGHTA, CDR2 FQGNSA.

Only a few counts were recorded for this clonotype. CDR3 DNA sequence: TGTGCCAGCAGCCGTAAACTAGCGGGGGCCACCGGGGAGCTGTTTTTT. Amino acid sequence: CASSRKLAGATGELFF. V and J are TRBV4-2 and TRBJ2-2; 11 nucleotides agree with TRBD2. CDR3 length: 16 amino acids. The trim removed 4 bases at V and 4 bases at J, leaving 5 bases unmatched. Germline V lookup: CDR1 LGHNA, CDR2 YNFKEQ.

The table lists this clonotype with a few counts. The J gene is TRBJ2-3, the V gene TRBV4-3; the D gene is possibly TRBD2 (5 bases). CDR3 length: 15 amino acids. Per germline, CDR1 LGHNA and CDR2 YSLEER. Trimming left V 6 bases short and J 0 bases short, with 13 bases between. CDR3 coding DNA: TGCGCCAGCAGGAGGTCGGGATCTAGCACAGATACGCAGTATTTT. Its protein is CASRRSGSSTDTQYF.

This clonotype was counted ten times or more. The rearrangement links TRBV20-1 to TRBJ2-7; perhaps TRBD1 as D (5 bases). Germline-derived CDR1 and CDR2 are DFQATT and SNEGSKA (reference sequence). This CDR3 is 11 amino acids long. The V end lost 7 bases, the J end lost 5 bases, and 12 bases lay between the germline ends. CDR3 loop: CSVGRAHEQYF. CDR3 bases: TGCAGTGTTGGCAGGGCCCACGAGCAGTACTTC.

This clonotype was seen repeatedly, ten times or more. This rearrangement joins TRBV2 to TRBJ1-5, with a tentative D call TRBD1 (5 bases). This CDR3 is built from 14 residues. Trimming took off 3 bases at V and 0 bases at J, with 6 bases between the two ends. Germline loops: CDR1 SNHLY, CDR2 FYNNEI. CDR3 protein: CASSDRDSNQPQHF. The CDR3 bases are TGTGCCAGCAGTGACAGGGATAGCAATCAGCCCCAGCATTTT.

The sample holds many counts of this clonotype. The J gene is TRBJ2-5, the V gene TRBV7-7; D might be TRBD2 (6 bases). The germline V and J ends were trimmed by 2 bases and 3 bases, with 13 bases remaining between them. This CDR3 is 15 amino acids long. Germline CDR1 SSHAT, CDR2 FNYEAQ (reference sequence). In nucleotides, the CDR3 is TGTGCCAGCAGCTTACGCCGGGGGTCCGAAGAGACCCAGTACTTC. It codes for CASSLRRGSEETQYF. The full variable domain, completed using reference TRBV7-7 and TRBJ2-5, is GAGVSQSPRYKVTKRGQDVTLRCDPISSHATLYWYQQALGQGPEFLTYFNYEAQPDKSGLPSDRFSAERPEGSISTLTIQRTEQRDSAMYRCASSLRRGSEETQYFGPGTRLLVL.

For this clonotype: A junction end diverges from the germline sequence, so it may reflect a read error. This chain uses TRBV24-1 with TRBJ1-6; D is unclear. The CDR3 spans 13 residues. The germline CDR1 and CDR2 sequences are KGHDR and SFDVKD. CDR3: CATSAPRNSHLHF. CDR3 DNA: TGTGCCACCAGTGCCCCCCGGAATTCACACCTCCACTTT.

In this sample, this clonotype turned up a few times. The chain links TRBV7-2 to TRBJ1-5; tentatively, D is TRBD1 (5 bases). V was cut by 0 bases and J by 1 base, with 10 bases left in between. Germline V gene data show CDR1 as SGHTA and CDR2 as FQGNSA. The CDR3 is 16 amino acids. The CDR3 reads CASSLANQGSNQPQHF. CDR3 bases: TGTGCCAGCAGCTTAGCGAACCAGGGAAGCAATCAGCCCCAGCATTTT.

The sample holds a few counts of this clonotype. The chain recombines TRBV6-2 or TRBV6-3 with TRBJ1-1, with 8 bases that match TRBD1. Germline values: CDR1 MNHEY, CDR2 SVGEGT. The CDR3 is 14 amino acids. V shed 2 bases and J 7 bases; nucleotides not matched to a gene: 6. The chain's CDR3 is CASSYQGASVEAFF. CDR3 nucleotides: TGTGCCAGCAGTTACCAGGGGGCTTCAGTTGAAGCTTTCTTT.

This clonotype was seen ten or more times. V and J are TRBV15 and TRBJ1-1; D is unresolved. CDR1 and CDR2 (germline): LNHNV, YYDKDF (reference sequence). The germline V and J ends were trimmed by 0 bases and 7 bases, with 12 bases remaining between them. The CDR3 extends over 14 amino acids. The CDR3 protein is CATSRDPVSLEAFF. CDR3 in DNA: TGTGCCACCAGCAGAGATCCCGTTAGCCTTGAAGCTTTCTTT.

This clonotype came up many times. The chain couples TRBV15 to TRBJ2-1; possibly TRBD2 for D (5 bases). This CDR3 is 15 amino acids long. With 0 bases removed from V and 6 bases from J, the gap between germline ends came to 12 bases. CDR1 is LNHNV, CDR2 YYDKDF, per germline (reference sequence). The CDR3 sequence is CATSRDRGESNEQFF. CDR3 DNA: TGTGCCACCAGCAGAGATCGGGGAGAATCCAATGAGCAGTTCTTC.

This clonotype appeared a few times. DNA of the CDR3: TGCGCCAGCAGCCAAGAGATTTGGGCAGGGGGATCTTTCGGGTATGGCTACACCTTC. It encodes CASSQEIWAGGSFGYGYTF. The chain is built from TRBV4-3 and TRBJ1-2, with 7 bases identical to TRBD1. Germline CDR1 and CDR2: LGHNA and YSLEER. V was pared by 0 bases and J by 5 bases, with 18 bases of the junction left unmatched. The CDR3 covers 19 residues.